This T cell receptor beta chain was recorded in a study of prognosis after radiotherapy for stage I lung cancer. It was by two-round multiplex PCR that TCR beta CDR3 was amplified from genomic DNA. Gene-specific primers for each TRBV and TRBJ gene drove first-round PCR. TCRdb fed the multiplex PCR reads into MiXCR, producing one record per CDR3 protein. The table has around 30,000 distinct CDR3 sequences, around a third seen once. Losses at the gene ends were 6 bases for V and 0 bases for J; bases not matched to a gene: 1. This CDR3 contains 13 residues. Germline V gene sequence: CDR1 SQVTM, CDR2 ANQGSEA. At least ten counts were recorded for this clonotype.

The V and J genes are TRBV29-1 and TRBJ2-3, with 9 bases matching TRBD1. The material was PBMCs, obtained before or after stereotactic body radiation therapy (not recorded which). The source is a donor at least 50 years old with non-small cell lung cancer. In nucleotides, the CDR3 is TGCAGCGTGGGACAGGGAAGCACAGATACGCAGTATTTT. Translated, it gives CSVGQGSTDTQYF.